This T cell receptor (beta chain) was identified in a study of blood T cell repertoires in COVID-19. Methods used by the authors: By means of reference gene primer amplification, nucleated cell counts were estimated. Profiling relied on immunoSEQ multiplex PCR, and the TCRdb table lists in-frame clones only, not all of them. V, J and clone size derive from that table, while D and trimming were established from the DNA sequence. This table holds about 250,000 clones, around 84% found once. Germline V gene data show CDR1 as LNHNV and CDR2 as YYDKDF (reference sequence). V was shortened by 0 bases and J by 6 bases, with 12 bases between the two germline ends. The CDR3 has 15 residues. Individuals aged about 18 to 90 years were recruited from about two dozen US areas. Recovered status applied to Cohort 3 donors who had two consecutive negative PCRs. It also applied to those with clearance or with symptom resolution.

Sequencing used PBMCs or T cells enriched from blood (not recorded which). V is TRBV15 and J is TRBJ2-1; D remains unclear. The TCR was taken from a man younger than 35 who had recovered from COVID-19. The CDR3 sequence is CATSRDRSASNEQFF. As DNA, the CDR3 is TGTGCCACCAGCAGAGATCGAAGCGCCTCCAATGAGCAGTTCTTC.